This TCR beta chain was captured by sequencing in a study of CD8 T cell repertoires and HIV-1 epitope variants. Study summary: Each of Twenty-five Gag and Nef epitope peptides stimulated a separate culture. Tested: three Gag epitope families, Nef HW9 and YT9.

This table comes from immunoSEQ multiplex PCR, and its TCRdb copy is limited to in-frame clones, with some not included. The sample records about 1,900 clones, around 72% being singletons. Points on this clone: Its antigen is not known.

Per germline, CDR1 MDHEN and CDR2 SYDVKM. V lost 2 bases and J 4 bases, leaving 5 bases between the germline ends. The CDR3 runs 13 residues. The chain is built from TRBV28 and TRBJ2-2, with D unclear. Sequencing was performed on cultured CD8+ T cells derived from PBMCs. The sequence came from a male donor with HIV. CDR3 DNA: TGTGCCAGCAGTTTAACCCGCACCGGGGAGCTGTTTTTT. It is translated as CASSLTRTGELFF.